The T cell receptor (beta chain) described here comes from a study of blood T cells in healthy people across ages. Study-wide findings and caveats: Donors of long life had a larger count of naive CD4+ cells and greater diversity than aged donors. A conclusive naive versus antigen-experienced comparison was prevented by the unsorted PBMCs.

The CDR3 is made up of 18 amino acids. V lost 0 bases and J lost 2; bases outside the gene matches: 15. The germline CDR1 and CDR2 sequences are DFQATT and SNEGSKA (reference sequence). Turning to this clonotype: Its antigen remains unidentified.

For the second PCR, which ran for 7 to 11 cycles, a sample-barcoded 5' primer and a J-beta primer mix were used. Each cDNA was tagged by a template-switch adaptor containing 12 random nucleotides. TCRdb analysed the 5' RACE reads with MiXCR anew, one entry per CDR3 protein. The sample has roughly 720,000 distinct CDR3 sequences, 40% to 65% seen once. V usage is TRBV20-1 and J usage is TRBJ2-7, with 8 bases identical to TRBD1. The sequence derives from a man older than 75 in good health. The sequencing sample was made of blood. CDR3: CSARDQDRARGLAYEQYF. CDR3 in DNA: TGCAGTGCTAGAGACCAGGACAGGGCACGGGGTCTCGCCTACGAGCAGTACTTC.